This T cell receptor beta chain was documented in a study of blood T cell repertoires in COVID-19. From germline, CDR1 is MGHRA and CDR2 YSYEKL. The length of the CDR3 is 17 residues. With V trimmed by 1 base and J by 5 bases, 10 bases remained unmatched. Under the authors' procedure: How many nucleated cells were present was estimated from reference gene primer amplification. Using immunoSEQ multiplex PCR, the repertoire was profiled, and TCRdb retains in-frame clones only, with some absent. That table gives V, J and clone size, and the DNA gave D and trimming. The table has about 110,000 clones, roughly 83% seen once.

Source material: peripheral blood. The sequence was obtained from a human donor in a cohort sampled during active COVID-19. V usage is TRBV4-1 and J usage is TRBJ2-2; 7 bases are a match to TRBD1. Here the CDR3 reads CASSQAVVRGSTGELFF. CDR3 DNA: TGCGCCAGCAGCCAAGCGGTAGTCAGGGGGTCTACCGGGGAGCTGTTTTTT.